This entry lists 31 T cell receptor beta chains sequenced from one sample in a study of blood T cell repertoires in COVID-19 (dated by TCRdb to between 2020 and 2021). Library creation used the immunoSEQ multiplex PCR assay. TCRdb limited this immuneACCESS table to in-frame rearrangements with V and J called. A share of clones is missing; checked studies link under half to unresolved V genes, and the rest is unexplained. The sample contains over 200,000 clones, 83% of them found a single time. 4.5% to 7% of the sample goes to the ten largest clones. The specimen was peripheral blood. The receptors come from a man aged 80 or over with acute or convalescent COVID-19.

V gene TRBV7-2 combines with J gene TRBJ2-1; TRBD2 matches at 12 bases. The CDR3 covers 17 residues. J gave up 0 bases and V 5 bases, and 5 bases lay outside the gene matches. Germline assignment: CDR1 SGHTA and CDR2 FQGNSA. The CDR3 here is CASSGWTSGASYNEQFF. CDR3 in DNA: TGTGCCAGCAGCGGTTGGACTAGCGGGGCCTCCTACAATGAGCAGTTCTTC.

The V gene is TRBV7-6, the J gene TRBJ2-1; the match to TRBD2 covers 9 bases. Germline CDR1 and CDR2: SGHVS and FNYEAQ. The V segment lost 3 bases and the J segment 7 bases; nucleotides outside the gene matches: 7. CDR3 length: 15 residues. This CDR3 reads CASSLDSGRLNEQFF. In DNA, the CDR3 is TGTGCCAGCAGCTTGGATAGCGGGAGACTGAATGAGCAGTTCTTC. Looking up the rest from reference TRBV7-6 and TRBJ2-1 gives the full variable domain: GAGVSQSPRYKVTKRGQDVALRCDPISGHVSLYWYRQALGQGPEFLTYFNYEAQQDKSGLPNDRFSAERPEGSISTLTIQRTEQRDSAMYRCASSLDSGRLNEQFFGPGTRLTVL.

This clone occurred a few times. The chain joins TRBV4-2 to TRBJ2-1; 9 bases fit TRBD2. Trimming removed 2 bases from V and 0 bases from J; junction bases left unmatched: 8. Looked up from germline, CDR1 is LGHNA and CDR2 is YNFKEQ. There are 18 residues in the CDR3. The CDR3 sequence is CASSQTLAGPSSYNEQFF. CDR3 sequence (DNA): TGTGCCAGCAGCCAAACTCTAGCGGGGCCGAGCTCCTACAATGAGCAGTTCTTC.

V usage is TRBV3-1 (or the pseudogene TRBV3-2) and J usage is TRBJ1-5, with D possibly being TRBD1 (5 bases). The CDR3 is 15 amino acids. V dropped 0 bases and J dropped 6 bases, with 12 bases sitting between them. Germline-derived CDR1 and CDR2 are LGHDT and YNNKEL (reference sequence). CDR3: CASSQDPRVGQPQHF. Here the CDR3 DNA reads TGTGCCAGCAGCCAAGATCCCAGGGTTGGTCAGCCCCAGCATTTT.

The chain carries TRBV11-2 and TRBJ1-2, with TRBD1 matching 9 bases. V gave up 3 bases and J gave up 7 bases; unmatched junction bases: 15. The length of the CDR3 is 17 residues. Per germline, CDR1 SGHAT and CDR2 FQNNGV. CDR3 amino acids: CASSFTPPGQGMFGYTF. DNA of the CDR3: TGTGCCAGCAGCTTTACCCCCCCCGGACAGGGGATGTTTGGCTACACCTTC.

The genes are TRBV23-1 and TRBJ2-2, with D perhaps TRBD1 (6 bases). TRBV23-1 is identified as an open reading frame with a role that is uncertain. This CDR3 is built from 14 residues. V was pared by 8 bases and J by 7 bases, with 17 bases between. The CDR3 sequence is CASLGARAIGELFF. The CDR3 DNA follows: TGCGCCAGCCTGGGGGCCCGAGCCATCGGGGAGCTGTTTTTT.

The chain recombines TRBV28 with TRBJ2-7; TRBD2 matches 10 bases. Germline values: CDR1 MDHEN, CDR2 SYDVKM. Trimming at V came to 4 bases and at J to 0 bases, leaving 15 bases not matched to a gene. The CDR3 has 19 residues. The CDR3 reads CASSSLGASGGRSSYEQYF. The CDR3 DNA reads as TGTGCCAGCAGTTCTCTAGGGGCTAGCGGGGGTCGAAGCTCCTACGAGCAGTACTTC.

This chain links TRBV30 with TRBJ1-1; no reliable D call. The CDR3 is 13 residues long. Germline values: CDR1 GTSNPN, CDR2 SVGIG (reference sequence). V lost 0 bases and J 0 bases, leaving 5 bases between the germline ends. CDR3 sequence: CAWSVSVNTEAFF. The DNA of the CDR3 is TGTGCCTGGAGTGTATCCGTGAACACTGAAGCTTTCTTT.

The V and J genes are TRBV28 and TRBJ2-5, with 7 bases that match TRBD2. CDR3 length: 13 amino acids. V dropped 2 bases and J dropped 4; count of bases not matched to a gene: 1. Per germline, CDR1 MDHEN and CDR2 SYDVKM. The CDR3 DNA reads as TGTGCCAGCAGTTTAGGGGGGGGAGAGACCCAGTACTTC. Protein product: CASSLGGGETQYF. Looking up the rest from reference TRBV28 and TRBJ2-5 gives the full variable domain: DVKVTQSSRYLVKRTGEKVFLECVQDMDHENMFWYRQDPGLGLRLIYFSYDVKMKEKGDIPEGYSVSREKKERFSLILESASTNQTSMYLCASSLGGGETQYFGPGTRLLVL.

The rearrangement uses TRBV5-5 and TRBJ2-5; 13 bases fit TRBD2. V dropped 10 bases and J dropped 4; count of bases not matched to a gene: 10. There are 15 residues in the CDR3. Looked up from germline, CDR1 is SGHKS and CDR2 is YYEKEE (reference sequence). The DNA of the CDR3 is TGTGCCGGAAAGTCGGGACTAGCGGGGAGAGAGACCCAGTACTTC. Its translation is CAGKSGLAGRETQYF. Full variable domain (remainder filled in from reference TRBV5-5 and TRBJ2-5): DAGVTQSPTHLIKTRGQQVTLRCSPISGHKSVSWYQQVLGQGPQFIFQYYEKEERGRGNFPDRFSARQFPNYSSELNVNALLLGDSALYLCAGKSGLAGRETQYFGPGTRLLVL.

The J gene is TRBJ1-5, the V gene TRBV3-1 (or the pseudogene TRBV3-2), with D perhaps matching TRBD1 (6 bases). The CDR3 sequence is 14 residues long. Germline V gives CDR1 LGHDT, CDR2 YNNKEL (reference sequence). V was trimmed by 4 bases and J by 3 bases, leaving 10 bases between them. DNA of the CDR3: TGTGCCAGCAGCCGGGACAACATCAATCAGCCCCAGCATTTT. The encoded protein is CASSRDNINQPQHF.

The V gene is TRBV10-1, the J gene TRBJ2-3, with 7 bases aligning to TRBD2. CDR3 length: 15 amino acids. Germline V gene data show CDR1 as WNHNN and CDR2 as SYGVQD (reference sequence). J lost 3 bases, V lost 2 bases, and 5 bases had no gene match. DNA of the CDR3: TGCGCCAGCAGTGAGCGAGGACTAGGTACAGATACGCAGTATTTT. This codes for CASSERGLGTDTQYF.

J is TRBJ2-3 and V is TRBV10-1; tentative D call: TRBD2 (6 bases). The V gene lost 5 bases and the J gene lost 2 bases, with 14 bases spanning the gap. The CDR3 totals 15 residues. Looked up from germline, CDR1 is WNHNN and CDR2 is SYGVQD (reference sequence). The chain's CDR3 is CASSNHRDFTDTQYF. The DNA for the CDR3 is TGCGCCAGCAGTAACCACCGGGACTTCACAGATACGCAGTATTTT.

The chain has TRBV5-1 and TRBJ2-1; 10 bases align to TRBD1. J lost 4 bases, V lost 6 bases, and 7 bases had no gene match. Per the germline V gene, CDR1 is SGHRS and CDR2 is YFSETQ. The CDR3 loop spans 15 amino acids. The CDR3 sequence: CASNPGQGRYNEQFF. The CDR3 bases are TGCGCCAGCAACCCGGGACAGGGGCGGTACAATGAGCAGTTCTTC.

The chain employs TRBV27 and TRBJ2-3, with 7 bases identical to TRBD2. This CDR3 region has 15 residues. Trimming cost V 8 bases and J 3 bases; bases outside gene matches: 11. Germline V CDR1 and CDR2: MNHEY, SMNVEV (reference sequence). The CDR3: CASCGGGLITDTQYF. CDR3 nucleotide sequence: TGTGCCAGCTGTGGGGGGGGGTTGATAACAGATACGCAGTATTTT.

The J gene is TRBJ2-2, the V gene TRBV24-1; a possible D gene is TRBD1 (7 bases). V shed 4 bases and J shed 1 base, with 18 bases lying between them. Germline CDR1 KGHDR, CDR2 SFDVKD. This CDR3 comprises 18 residues. The CDR3 loop reads CATSDPGRRGRNTGELFF. CDR3 sequence (DNA): TGTGCCACCAGTGACCCCGGAAGGAGGGGGCGGAACACCGGGGAGCTGTTTTTT.

The rearrangement links TRBV7-2 to TRBJ1-6; 9 positions agree with TRBD1. CDR1 and CDR2 from the germline V gene are SGHTA and FQGNSA. The CDR3 is 18 residues long. The junction had 3 bases not matched to a gene; V was cut back by 0 bases and J by 0 bases. The CDR3, as DNA: TGTGCCAGCAGCTTAGCCTGGACAGGGGCCTCCTATAATTCACCCCTCCACTTT. Its protein is CASSLAWTGASYNSPLHF.

The genes are TRBV9 and TRBJ2-7; 11 bases are a match to TRBD1. This CDR3 spans 14 amino acids. Trimming removed 4 bases from V and 2 bases from J; junction bases left unmatched: 2. The germline V gene encodes CDR1 SGDLS and CDR2 YYNGEE. The CDR3 DNA sequence: TGTGCCAGCAGCAAGGGACAGGGGGCCTACGAGCAGTACTTC. This encodes CASSKGQGAYEQYF.

This clone was observed a handful of times. The V gene is TRBV5-1, the J gene TRBJ2-1; no clear D gene. CDR1 is SGHRS, CDR2 YFSETQ, per germline. There are 14 residues in the CDR3. Trimming stripped 1 base from V and 4 bases from J, with 9 bases between. The CDR3 reads CASSLSQQYNEQFF. CDR3 coding DNA: TGCGCCAGCAGCTTGAGTCAACAGTACAATGAGCAGTTCTTC.

The chain combines TRBV3-1 (or the pseudogene TRBV3-2) with TRBJ1-2; possible D gene TRBD1, 6 bases. Trimming took 0 bases from V and 8 from J, leaving 13 bases between them. CDR3 length: 14 residues. Germline CDR1 LGHDT, CDR2 YNNKEL (reference sequence). CDR3 coding DNA: TGTGCCAGCAGCCAAGATGGGGGCGCAAGGGGCTACACCTTC. This translates into CASSQDGGARGYTF.

The V call is TRBV19, the J call TRBJ1-1; no definite D call. Trimming removed 1 base at V and 2 bases at J, with 8 bases between. CDR3 size: 14 residues. CDR1 LNHDA and CDR2 SQIVND come from the germline V gene (reference sequence). In DNA, the CDR3 is TGTGCCAGTAGTATAGGGCAGTTCAACACTGAAGCTTTCTTT. This codes for CASSIGQFNTEAFF.

The J gene is TRBJ2-5, the V gene TRBV5-6; TRBD1 matches at 9 bases. Unmatched junction bases numbered 8, after V lost 4 bases and J lost 1 base. Germline CDR1 is SGHDT and CDR2 is YYEEEE. CDR3 length: 16 residues. CDR3 sequence reads: CASSRTGERGQETQYF. CDR3 bases: TGTGCCAGCAGCCGGACAGGGGAACGGGGCCAAGAGACCCAGTACTTC.

The CDR3 DNA reads as TGTGCCAGCACCCGGACAGGGTTGGGCAATCAGCCCCAGCATTTT. This sequence encodes CASTRTGLGNQPQHF. The rearrangement uses TRBV28 and TRBJ1-5; 8 nucleotides match TRBD1. This CDR3 region has 15 residues. Germline-derived CDR1 and CDR2 are MDHEN and SYDVKM. Trimming cost V 7 bases and J 2 bases; bases outside gene matches: 7.

This chain uses TRBV5-8 with TRBJ2-7; D possibly corresponds to TRBD1 (6 bases). V lost 0 bases and J lost 0, with 10 bases in between. There are 15 residues in the CDR3. Germline values: CDR1 SGHTS, CDR2 YDEGEE. The CDR3 region is CASSLGQAHSYEQYF. The CDR3 region has the DNA TGTGCCAGCAGCTTGGGACAGGCCCACTCCTACGAGCAGTACTTC. The whole variable domain, remainder taken from reference TRBV5-8 and TRBJ2-7, is EAGVTQSPTHLIKTRGQQATLRCSPISGHTSVYWYQQALGLGLQFLLWYDEGEERNRGNFPPRFSGRQFPNYSSELNVNALELEDSALYLCASSLGQAHSYEQYFGPGTRLTVT.

The V call is TRBV4-1, the J call TRBJ1-5; TRBD1 matches at 11 bases. The CDR3 length is 16 residues. Per the germline V gene, CDR1 is MGHRA and CDR2 is YSYEKL. The V gene end was trimmed by 0 bases and the J gene end by 2 bases; junction bases not matched to a gene: 0. The CDR3 DNA sequence: TGCGCCAGCAGCCAAGAGGGACAGGGGGGCAATCAGCCCCAGCATTTT. This codes for CASSQEGQGGNQPQHF.

The gene calls are TRBV24-1 and TRBJ1-1; D call uncertain. This CDR3 has 13 amino acids. Germline V gene lookup returns CDR1 KGHDR and CDR2 SFDVKD. Trimming removed 3 bases at V and 1 base at J, with 5 bases between. The CDR3 spells CATSDAANTEAFF. CDR3 bases: TGTGCCACCAGTGATGCGGCGAACACTGAAGCTTTCTTT.

This chain uses TRBV5-1 with TRBJ2-5, with 9 bases aligning to TRBD1. The J segment lost 4 bases and the V segment lost 4 bases, leaving 5 bases of the junction unmatched. CDR1 and CDR2 (germline): SGHRS, YFSETQ. CDR3 size: 14 residues. The CDR3 bases are TGCGCCAGCAGCACCAGGACAGGGGTAGAGACCCAGTACTTC. Protein product: CASSTRTGVETQYF.

Concerning this clone: This same CDR3 is encoded by further DNA sequences in the sample. This chain links TRBV5-1 with TRBJ2-5; 9 nucleotides line up with TRBD1. The length of the CDR3 is 15 residues. V dropped 4 bases and J dropped 4; count of bases not matched to a gene: 8. Germline V gene data show CDR1 as SGHRS and CDR2 as YFSETQ. CDR3 protein: CASSPGQGISETQYF. The CDR3 nucleotides are TGCGCCAGCAGCCCCGGACAGGGGATCTCAGAGACCCAGTACTTC.

Only a few counts were recorded for this clone. This sequence joins TRBV28 and TRBJ2-5; 9 nucleotides line up with TRBD1. CDR3 length: 14 residues. Germline loops: CDR1 MDHEN, CDR2 SYDVKM. V gave up 6 bases and J gave up 5 bases; unmatched junction bases: 7. The CDR3: CASRPTGGLETQYF. CDR3 sequence (DNA): TGTGCCAGCAGACCTACAGGGGGCTTGGAGACCCAGTACTTC. Variable domain in full (rest from reference TRBV28 and TRBJ2-5): DVKVTQSSRYLVKRTGEKVFLECVQDMDHENMFWYRQDPGLGLRLIYFSYDVKMKEKGDIPEGYSVSREKKERFSLILESASTNQTSMYLCASRPTGGLETQYFGPGTRLLVL.

A single count supports this clone. The chain employs TRBV6-1 and TRBJ1-1; D is perhaps TRBD1 (6 bases). Trimming stripped 2 bases from V and 2 bases from J, with 9 bases between. Per the germline V gene, CDR1 is MNHNS and CDR2 is SASEGT. This CDR3 comprises 14 residues. The CDR3 DNA sequence: TGTGCCAGCAGTGAACAGGGGTTTAACACTGAAGCTTTCTTT. This gives the protein CASSEQGFNTEAFF.

The V call is TRBV28, the J call TRBJ1-2; 9 bases are shared with TRBD1. Germline lookup yields CDR1 MDHEN and CDR2 SYDVKM. Trimming took 4 bases from V and 4 from J; bases not matched to a gene: 13. CDR3 length: 17 amino acids. CDR3 bases: TGTGCCAGCAGTTCGTCCCTGGGCGGACAGGGGATCTATGGCTACACCTTC. Translating it yields CASSSSLGGQGIYGYTF.